Below are 10 T cell receptor beta chains sequenced from a single sample in a study of cytomegalovirus exposure and HLA in healthy donors. Primers included in the PCR were 60 Vbeta and 13 Jbeta primers. The repertoire was sequenced with immunoSEQ multiplex PCR; TCRdb's copy has only in-frame clones and lacks some. The sample lists some 210,000 clones, roughly 73% occurring once. What was sequenced was PBMCs. The receptor set was obtained from a woman in her 30s in good health and CMV-seropositive.

V is TRBV7-2 and J is TRBJ2-6; no firm D call. Germline values: CDR1 SGHTA, CDR2 FQGNSA. V was cut by 3 bases and J by 0 bases, with 3 bases left in between. The length of the CDR3 is 14 residues. CDR3 sequence: CASSFVSGANVLTF. CDR3 sequence (DNA): TGTGCCAGCAGCTTCGTCTCTGGGGCCAACGTCCTGACTTTC.

The rearrangement uses TRBV4-3 and TRBJ2-7, with 10 bases fitting TRBD1. CDR1 is LGHNA, CDR2 YSLEER, per germline. The CDR3 contains 15 residues. After removal of 1 base from V and 3 bases from J, the junction contained 3 bases not matched to a gene. DNA of the CDR3: TGCGCCAGCAGCCAAGGGACAGGGGGACGCTACGAGCAGTACTTC. Its protein product is CASSQGTGGRYEQYF.

The rearrangement uses TRBV27 and TRBJ1-2, with D maybe TRBD1 (6 bases). The length of the CDR3 is 15 residues. V gave up 5 bases and J gave up 4 bases, with 17 bases separating them. The germline V gene encodes CDR1 MNHEY and CDR2 SMNVEV (reference sequence). CDR3 in amino acids: CASSPHTGTIYGYTF. In DNA form, the CDR3 reads TGTGCCAGCAGTCCTCATACAGGGACAATCTATGGCTACACCTTC.

This clone was seen only once. The rearrangement uses TRBV28 and TRBJ1-6; weak D call: TRBD1 (6 bases). V was cut by 5 bases and J by 7 bases, with 15 bases left in between. Germline V gene sequence: CDR1 MDHEN, CDR2 SYDVKM. The CDR3 extends over 15 amino acids. The CDR3, as DNA: TGTGCCAGCAGTCTAGGGGGGGGCGCGAATTCACCCCTCCACTTT. This codes for CASSLGGGANSPLHF.

The rearrangement links TRBV5-6 to TRBJ1-4, with 10 bases that match TRBD1. From germline, CDR1 is SGHDT and CDR2 YYEEEE. The V gene end was trimmed by 2 bases and the J gene end by 8 bases; junction bases not matched to a gene: 6. The CDR3 has 15 amino acids. The CDR3 DNA is TGTGCCAGCAGCTTACCCGGGACAGGGGACGAAAAACTGTTTTTT. Protein: CASSLPGTGDEKLFF.

Only one count was recorded for this clone. The chain is built from TRBV5-6 and TRBJ2-5, with 9 bases fitting TRBD1. The J call may be faulty, since TRBJ2-7 better matches the DNA end. This CDR3 spans 15 amino acids. Per the germline V gene, CDR1 is SGHDT and CDR2 is YYEEEE. CDR3 sequence reads: CASSLVGTGRVEQYF. CDR3 sequence (DNA): TGTGCCAGCAGCTTGGTGGGGACAGGGCGCGTCGAGCAGTACTTC.

The V and J genes are TRBV19 and TRBJ2-7; D is possibly TRBD1 (6 bases). Germline CDR1 and CDR2: LNHDA and SQIVND (reference sequence). Trimming took off 1 base at V and 7 bases at J, with 14 bases between the two ends. The CDR3 spans 14 residues. In DNA, the CDR3 is TGTGCCAGTAGTATAGGGTACAGGGCCGGGGAGCAGTACTTC. Translating gives CASSIGYRAGEQYF.

J is TRBJ2-3 and V is TRBV4-1, with TRBD2 matching 12 bases. The CDR3 runs 20 residues. Germline values: CDR1 MGHRA, CDR2 YSYEKL. With V trimmed by 0 bases and J by 0 bases, 10 bases remained unmatched. The CDR3: CASSQEPGLAGVTSTDTQYF. CDR3 coding DNA: TGCGCCAGCAGCCAAGAACCGGGACTAGCGGGTGTAACTAGCACAGATACGCAGTATTTT.

The chain combines TRBV23-1 with TRBJ2-1; 7 nucleotides align to TRBD1. TRBV23-1 belongs to the ORF category, with a function that is uncertain. With V trimmed by 6 bases and J by 6 bases, 8 bases remained unmatched. The CDR3 extends over 14 amino acids. CDR3 loop: CASSGTEGINEQFF. CDR3 DNA: TGCGCCAGCAGCGGGACAGAAGGGATCAATGAGCAGTTCTTC.

The chain recombines TRBV7-8 with TRBJ1-1; 11 bases are a match to TRBD1. The CDR3 is 17 residues long. V lost 5 bases and J lost 0; bases outside the gene matches: 8. Germline lookup yields CDR1 SGHVS and CDR2 FQNEAQ. CDR3 in DNA: TGTGCCAGCAGCATTGGACAGGGGGCGGCTTTGAACACTGAAGCTTTCTTT. Protein: CASSIGQGAALNTEAFF. Looking up the rest from reference TRBV7-8 and TRBJ1-1 gives the full variable domain: GAGVSQSPRYKVAKRGQDVALRCDPISGHVSLFWYQQALGQGPEFLTYFQNEAQLDKSGLPSDRFFAERPEGSVSTLKIQRTQQEDSAVYLCASSIGQGAALNTEAFFGQGTRLTVV.